Each of the 27 T cell receptor beta chains below was sequenced from the same sample in a study of T cell responses to AZD1222 COVID-19 vaccine. Some clones are missing from TCRdb's copy, which holds only in-frame ones; the method was immunoSEQ multiplex PCR. The sample carries 100,000 to 120,000 clones, roughly nine tenths recorded once. The sample consisted of peripheral blood, taken on day 0 of MenACWY control vaccination. These receptors were collected from an adult in good health.

The J gene is TRBJ1-3, the V gene TRBV6-5; 8 positions match TRBD1. Looked up from germline, CDR1 is MNHEY and CDR2 is SVGAGI. The ends lost 0 bases at V and 0 bases at J; junction bases unmatched: 1. This CDR3 has 16 residues. This chain's CDR3 is CASSYSGQGSGNTIYF. CDR3 coding DNA: TGTGCCAGCAGTTACTCAGGACAGGGCTCTGGAAACACCATATATTTT.

This clone was seen only once. V gene TRBV27 combines with J gene TRBJ1-1; D ambiguous. Per the germline V gene, CDR1 is MNHEY and CDR2 is SMNVEV (reference sequence). V lost 8 bases to trimming and J lost 1 base, with 14 bases between them. The CDR3 runs 14 residues. CDR3 DNA sequence: TGTGCCAGCGGAGAGAGAGTTTGGAACACTGAAGCTTTCTTT. The encoded protein is CASGERVWNTEAFF.

The chain couples TRBV11-2 to TRBJ2-5; TRBD1 matches at 7 bases. With V trimmed by 3 bases and J by 0 bases, 1 base remained unmatched. The CDR3 is 14 amino acids. Looked up from germline, CDR1 is SGHAT and CDR2 is FQNNGV. CDR3 protein: CASSFGTDQETQYF. CDR3 DNA sequence: TGTGCCAGCAGCTTCGGGACAGACCAAGAGACCCAGTACTTC.

V usage is TRBV6-5 and J usage is TRBJ2-3; a possible D gene is TRBD1 (5 bases). Trimming removed 2 bases from V and 6 bases from J, with 15 bases in between. CDR3 length equals 15 residues. CDR1 and CDR2 from the germline V gene are MNHEY and SVGAGI. CDR3 in DNA: TGTGCCAGCAGTTACACCCAGGGTTCCGGGGATACGCAGTATTTT. Amino acid sequence: CASSYTQGSGDTQYF.

The rearrangement joins TRBV5-1 to TRBJ2-5, with TRBD1 identical over 7 bases. Trimming at V came to 4 bases and at J to 2 bases, leaving 8 bases not matched to a gene. The length of the CDR3 is 15 residues. CDR1 and CDR2 (germline): SGHRS, YFSETQ. The CDR3 DNA reads as TGCGCCAGCAGCGTAGGGACAGTACCACAAGAGACCCAGTACTTC. It translates to CASSVGTVPQETQYF.

Worth noting for this clone: The identical CDR3 is also encoded by other nucleotide sequences in the sample. The chain combines TRBV30 with TRBJ2-2; D possibly matches TRBD1 or TRBD2 (6 bases each). V lost 2 bases, J lost 6 bases, and 7 bases lay in between. Germline loops: CDR1 GTSNPN, CDR2 SVGIG (reference sequence). This CDR3 is built from 12 residues. Written as DNA, the CDR3 is TGTGCCTGGAGTAGGGGGGCCGGGGAGCTGTTTTTT. Translation: CAWSRGAGELFF. The entire variable domain, with the rest obtained from reference TRBV30 and TRBJ2-2, is as follows: SQTIHQWPATLVQPVGSPLSLECTVEGTSNPNLYWYRQAAGRGLQLLFYSVGIGQISSEVPQNLSASRPQDRQFILSSKKLLLSDSGFYLCAWSRGAGELFFGEGSRLTVL.

The chain combines TRBV5-4 with TRBJ2-7; D is perhaps TRBD1 (5 bases). Trimming took off 0 bases at V and 7 bases at J, with 17 bases between the two ends. The CDR3 has 15 amino acids. Germline loops: CDR1 SGHNT, CDR2 YYREEE (reference sequence). The CDR3 region is CASSLAQGPYQEQYF. CDR3 bases: TGTGCCAGCAGCTTGGCCCAGGGCCCGTATCAGGAGCAGTACTTC.

V and J are TRBV7-2 and TRBJ1-2, with D possibly matching TRBD1 (5 bases). With 3 bases removed from V and 8 bases from J, the gap between germline ends came to 10 bases. This CDR3 comprises 12 residues. Germline V gene sequence: CDR1 SGHTA, CDR2 FQGNSA. The CDR3 nucleotides read TGTGCCAGCAGCTTCACAGGTTTGGGCTACACCTTC. Protein sequence: CASSFTGLGYTF.

The chain employs TRBV28 and TRBJ2-7, with 7 bases identical to TRBD1. Germline V gene lookup returns CDR1 MDHEN and CDR2 SYDVKM. CDR3 length: 14 residues. The V and J ends lost 8 bases and 5 bases, in that order; junction bases with no gene match: 12. In DNA form, the CDR3 reads TGTGCCAGCCAAACCGCAGGGGGACCCCACGAGCAGTACTTC. Its protein product is CASQTAGGPHEQYF.

This sequence joins TRBV28 and TRBJ1-5, with 7 positions matching TRBD1. The CDR3 runs to 16 residues. J was trimmed by 7 bases and V by 1 base; bases with no gene match: 10. Germline-derived CDR1 and CDR2 are MDHEN and SYDVKM. CDR3: CASSLSPQGQWQPQHF. CDR3 sequence (DNA): TGTGCCAGCAGTTTATCCCCACAGGGGCAGTGGCAGCCCCAGCATTTT.

The rearrangement links TRBV5-6 to TRBJ1-2; TRBD1 matches 8 bases. V lost 3 bases, J lost 12 bases, and 10 bases stayed unmatched. From germline, CDR1 is SGHDT and CDR2 YYEEEE. The CDR3 has 13 residues. CDR3 sequence: CASSSDREGRDTF. The CDR3 DNA reads TGTGCCAGCAGCTCGGACAGGGAGGGAAGGGACACCTTC.

This clone has just a few counts. J is TRBJ2-1 and V is TRBV11-2; D is unresolved. This CDR3 is 16 amino acids long. V lost 1 base and J 0 bases, leaving 10 bases between the germline ends. Germline V lookup: CDR1 SGHAT, CDR2 FQNNGV. The CDR3 is CASSLVYSSSYNEQFF. The CDR3 nucleotides read TGTGCCAGCAGCTTAGTTTACAGCAGCTCCTACAATGAGCAGTTCTTC.

The rearrangement joins TRBV5-1 to TRBJ2-7; D ambiguous. Per the germline V gene, CDR1 is SGHRS and CDR2 is YFSETQ. V gave up 0 bases and J gave up 2 bases, with 3 bases separating them. The CDR3 totals 12 residues. CDR3 loop: CASSLAPYEQYF. The CDR3 nucleotides read TGCGCCAGCAGCTTGGCTCCCTACGAGCAGTACTTC.

This chain joins TRBV4-2 and TRBJ2-2; D could derive from TRBD1 or TRBD2 (6 bases each). The CDR3 has 17 residues. The V end was cut by 0 bases, the J end by 4 bases, with 15 bases between. Germline V CDR1 and CDR2: LGHNA, YNFKEQ. The CDR3 DNA sequence: TGTGCCAGCAGCCAAGAGGCTCTAGGGGGGCTCACCGGGGAGCTGTTTTTT. Translating it yields CASSQEALGGLTGELFF.

The V gene is TRBV6-2 or TRBV6-3, the J gene TRBJ2-7, with unresolved D. The V and J ends lost 5 bases and 3 bases respectively, with 5 bases between them. In germline, CDR1 is MNHEY, CDR2 SVGEGT. This CDR3 spans 11 amino acids. The CDR3 DNA follows: TGTGCCAGCAGTCCCCACTACGAGCAGTACTTC. It is translated as CASSPHYEQYF.

This clone is a singleton in its sample. V usage is TRBV7-2 and J usage is TRBJ2-1; TRBD2 agrees at 11 bases. Germline-derived CDR1 and CDR2 are SGHTA and FQGNSA. J gave up 3 bases and V 5 bases, and 9 bases lay outside the gene matches. The CDR3 has 17 amino acids. CDR3 nucleotides: TGTGCCAGCAGCCCCCAAGTCGGACTAGCGGGCTACAATGAGCAGTTCTTC. It is translated as CASSPQVGLAGYNEQFF.

The CDR3 nucleotides read TGTGCCAGCAGTTACTCTGGCAATAGCAATCAGCCCCAGCATTTT. Its translation: CASSYSGNSNQPQHF. This sequence joins TRBV6-5 and TRBJ1-5, with D uncertain. The CDR3 spans 15 residues. The V gene's germline CDR1 is MNHEY and CDR2 SVGAGI. The V gene lost 0 bases and the J gene lost 0 bases, with 6 bases spanning the gap.

The rearrangement uses TRBV6-5 and TRBJ1-6, with no clear D. Trimming stripped 3 bases from V and 9 bases from J, with 15 bases between. This CDR3 region has 15 residues. Per germline, CDR1 MNHEY and CDR2 SVGAGI. The chain's CDR3 is CASSYRERRFSPLHF. The CDR3 bases are TGTGCCAGCAGTTATAGGGAACGGAGGTTTTCACCCCTCCACTTT.

This chain links TRBV4-2 with TRBJ2-3; possibly TRBD2 for D (5 bases). Trimming took off 1 base at V and 3 bases at J, with 11 bases between the two ends. The CDR3 is 15 residues long. Germline CDR1 LGHNA, CDR2 YNFKEQ. The CDR3 is CASSQVRGTTDTQYF. In DNA, the CDR3 is TGTGCCAGCAGCCAAGTACGGGGTACAACAGATACGCAGTATTTT.

This chain joins TRBV19 and TRBJ1-6; D is undetermined. The CDR3 loop spans 14 amino acids. V lost 8 bases to trimming and J lost 8 bases, with 16 bases between them. Germline values: CDR1 LNHDA, CDR2 SQIVND (reference sequence). This CDR3 reads CASGSDHPYSPLHF. DNA for the CDR3: TGTGCCAGTGGGTCAGATCATCCGTATTCACCCCTCCACTTT. The variable domain in full, with the rest retrieved from reference TRBV19 and TRBJ1-6, is DGGITQSPKYLFRKEGQNVTLSCEQNLNHDAMYWYRQDPGQGLRLIYYSQIVNDFQKGDIAEGYSVSREKKESFPLTVTSAQKNPTAFYLCASGSDHPYSPLHFGNGTRLTVT.

V usage is TRBV12-3 or TRBV12-4 and J usage is TRBJ2-4, with 7 bases lining up with TRBD1. J gave up 7 bases and V 8 bases, and 5 bases lay outside the gene matches. The CDR3 consists of 12 residues. Here the CDR3 reads CASSQGQNIQYF. The CDR3 nucleotides read TGTGCCAGCTCACAGGGACAGAACATTCAGTACTTC.

This chain links TRBV6-5 with TRBJ1-1; no reliable D call. This CDR3 region has 15 residues. V was trimmed by 0 bases and J by 0 bases, leaving 8 bases between them. Germline CDR1 and CDR2: MNHEY and SVGAGI. The CDR3 nucleotides are TGTGCCAGCAGTTACTCCCAGGAGATGAACACTGAAGCTTTCTTT. Translating it yields CASSYSQEMNTEAFF.

This clone was seen only once. The J gene is TRBJ1-2, the V gene TRBV5-1; unclear D gene. The germline CDR1 and CDR2 sequences are SGHRS and YFSETQ. V lost 0 bases and J lost 4, with 13 bases in between. CDR3 length: 15 amino acids. The CDR3 reads CASSLGTTRSYGYTF. For the CDR3, the DNA is TGCGCCAGCAGCTTGGGTACTACCCGGTCCTATGGCTACACCTTC.

The rearrangement joins TRBV3-1 (or the pseudogene TRBV3-2) to TRBJ1-1, with unresolved D. Germline values: CDR1 LGHDT, CDR2 YNNKEL (reference sequence). The CDR3 is 11 amino acids. V lost 5 bases and J 6 bases, leaving 7 bases between the germline ends. CDR3 DNA sequence: TGTGCCAGCAGCAGGTGGTCTGAAGCTTTCTTT. This codes for CASSRWSEAFF.

A remark on this clone: The sample has other DNA sequences that encode this CDR3 too. This sequence joins TRBV5-4 and TRBJ2-3; perhaps TRBD2 as D (6 bases). CDR1 and CDR2 (germline): SGHNT, YYREEE (reference sequence). Trimming took 0 bases from V and 5 from J, leaving 10 bases between them. The CDR3 runs to 14 residues. The CDR3 nucleotides read TGTGCCAGCAGCTTGGAACTAGCCGGAGATACGCAGTATTTT. It encodes CASSLELAGDTQYF.

The chain combines TRBV25-1 with TRBJ1-1, with a weak D call TRBD1 (5 bases). V shed 1 base and J shed 6 bases, with 9 bases lying between them. CDR3 length: 13 residues. Germline CDR1 is MGHDK and CDR2 is SYGVNS. The CDR3: CASSELGVAEAFF. CDR3 sequence (DNA): TGTGCCAGCAGTGAATTGGGGGTAGCTGAAGCTTTCTTT.

The V gene is TRBV27, the J gene TRBJ2-2, with 9 bases lining up with TRBD1. The J segment lost 7 bases and the V segment lost 4 bases, leaving 4 bases of the junction unmatched. Germline values: CDR1 MNHEY, CDR2 SMNVEV (reference sequence). CDR3 length equals 14 residues. The CDR3 bases are TGTGCCAGCAGTTCGCCGACAGGGGGCGGGGAGCTGTTTTTT. This sequence encodes CASSSPTGGGELFF.